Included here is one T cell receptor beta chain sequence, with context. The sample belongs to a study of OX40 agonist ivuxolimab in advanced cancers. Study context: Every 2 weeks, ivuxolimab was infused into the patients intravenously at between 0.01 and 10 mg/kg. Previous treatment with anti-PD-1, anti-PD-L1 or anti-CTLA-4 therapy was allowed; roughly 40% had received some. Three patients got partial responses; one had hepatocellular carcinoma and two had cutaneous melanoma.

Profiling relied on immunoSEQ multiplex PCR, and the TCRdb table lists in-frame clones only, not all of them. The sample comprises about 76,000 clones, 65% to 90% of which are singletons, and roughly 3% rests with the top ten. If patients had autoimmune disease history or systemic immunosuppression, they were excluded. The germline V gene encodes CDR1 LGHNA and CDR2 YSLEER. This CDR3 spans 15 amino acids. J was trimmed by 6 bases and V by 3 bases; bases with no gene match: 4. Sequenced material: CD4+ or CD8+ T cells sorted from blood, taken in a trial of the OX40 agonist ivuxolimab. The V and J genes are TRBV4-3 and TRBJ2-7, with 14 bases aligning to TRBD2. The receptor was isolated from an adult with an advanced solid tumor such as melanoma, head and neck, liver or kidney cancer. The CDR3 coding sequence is TGCGCCAGCAGCCAGGGGACTAGCGGGAGTAGCGAGCAGTACTTC. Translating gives CASSQGTSGSSEQYF.